The sequence of this T cell receptor beta chain was determined in a study of PD-L1 blockade in urothelial cancer. The wider study: Blood analyses occurred 3 weeks (second dose) and 6 weeks post treatment start. Per blood sample, T cells had a median of about 150,000.

Method: immunoSEQ multiplex PCR; TCRdb's copy keeps in-frame clones and lacks some. The table lists 55,000 to 70,000 clones, about 86% of them singletons. Patients suffered from locally advanced or metastatic urothelial carcinoma. Findings and caveats of the study: Pretreatment TCR clonality in blood, when below the median, was predictive of better survival.

The CDR3 length is 13 residues. J was trimmed by 7 bases and V by 7 bases; bases with no gene match: 2. CDR1 and CDR2 (germline): MNHEY, SMNVEV (reference sequence). Turning to this clone: The antigen remains undetermined.

The chain uses TRBV27 and TRBJ2-2; 11 bases are shared with TRBD2. Material: PBMCs, obtained around atezolizumab (anti-PD-L1) treatment. This TCR was sampled from a man aged 45 to 65 with urothelial cancer. The CDR3 region is CASTLAGDGELFF. CDR3 coding DNA: TGTGCCAGCACACTAGCGGGAGACGGGGAGCTGTTTTTT.